This entry lists 8 T cell receptor beta chains sequenced from one sample in a study of cytomegalovirus exposure and HLA in healthy donors. Primers included in the PCR were 60 Vbeta and 13 Jbeta primers. The protocol was immunoSEQ multiplex PCR, while the TCRdb copy is restricted to in-frame clones and leaves out a portion. The listing contains 75,000 to 95,000 clones. Sequencing was done on a sample of PBMCs. The receptor source for this set is a woman aged 55-75 years in good health and CMV-seronegative.

The CDR3 spells CASYWDSPGTGELFF. The CDR3 DNA is TGTGCCAGCTACTGGGACAGCCCCGGCACCGGGGAGCTGTTTTTT. V and J are TRBV18 and TRBJ2-2; the match to TRBD1 covers 7 bases. V dropped 7 bases and J dropped 4; count of bases not matched to a gene: 9. CDR3 length: 15 amino acids. CDR1 and CDR2 from the germline V gene are KGHSH and LQKENI.

The chain carries TRBV7-9 and TRBJ2-7; TRBD2 aligns across 7 bases. J lost 4 bases, V lost 0 bases, and 6 bases had no gene match. CDR1 is SEHNR and CDR2 is FQNEAQ in the germline V gene (reference sequence). The CDR3 totals 15 residues. CDR3 DNA sequence: TGTGCCAGCAGCTTAGCGGGAGGGCGTTATTACGAGCAGTACTTC. Its translation is CASSLAGGRYYEQYF.

This chain connects TRBV4-3 to TRBJ1-2, with TRBD1 matching over 7 bases. With V trimmed by 0 bases and J by 4 bases, 8 bases remained unmatched. This CDR3 is built from 16 residues. CDR1 is LGHNA, CDR2 YSLEER, per germline. The DNA for the CDR3 is TGCGCCAGCAGCCAAGATCTCACAGGGGCTGTCTATGGCTACACCTTC. It translates to CASSQDLTGAVYGYTF.

The rearrangement uses TRBV5-3 and TRBJ2-1, with D perhaps matching TRBD2 (6 bases). TRBV5-3 is labeled an ORF, and its function is uncertain. Deletions cut 3 bases from V and 8 bases from J, with 9 bases between. This CDR3 has 12 amino acids. CDR3 sequence: CARSYRLDEQFF. The CDR3 DNA reads TGTGCCAGAAGCTACCGACTAGATGAGCAGTTCTTC.

The chain couples TRBV29-1 to TRBJ2-3; 8 nucleotides line up with TRBD1. Per the germline V gene, CDR1 is SQVTM and CDR2 is ANQGSEA. The V and J ends lost 7 bases and 3 bases, in that order; junction bases with no gene match: 6. The CDR3 spans 13 residues. The CDR3 DNA follows: TGCAGCGCCGGACAGGGTAATACAGATACGCAGTATTTT. Its translation: CSAGQGNTDTQYF.

CDR3 DNA: TGTGCCAGCAGCGGTGAGGCTAGCGGCTACAATGAGCAGTTCTTC. Residues: CASSGEASGYNEQFF. The chain has TRBV5-8 and TRBJ2-1, with 7 bases identical to TRBD2. V shed 4 bases and J 3 bases; nucleotides not matched to a gene: 7. From germline, CDR1 is SGHTS and CDR2 YDEGEE. The CDR3 contains 15 residues.

V and J are TRBV4-2 and TRBJ2-7, with 11 bases matching TRBD2. Germline V gene sequence: CDR1 LGHNA, CDR2 YNFKEQ. CDR3 length: 19 residues. J lost 2 bases, V lost 1 base, and 13 bases had no gene match. CDR3: CASSQGDITSGRATYEQYF. The CDR3 DNA reads as TGTGCCAGCAGCCAAGGCGATATAACTAGCGGGAGAGCCACCTACGAGCAGTACTTC.

This chain connects TRBV9 to TRBJ1-2; 8 positions agree with TRBD1. Germline CDR1 is SGDLS and CDR2 is YYNGEE. CDR3 length: 16 amino acids. Trimming at V came to 0 bases and at J to 4 bases, leaving 8 bases not matched to a gene. The CDR3 nucleotides are TGTGCCAGCAGCGTAGACGGACAGGGAGGCCCCTATGGCTACACCTTC. Encoded protein: CASSVDGQGGPYGYTF.